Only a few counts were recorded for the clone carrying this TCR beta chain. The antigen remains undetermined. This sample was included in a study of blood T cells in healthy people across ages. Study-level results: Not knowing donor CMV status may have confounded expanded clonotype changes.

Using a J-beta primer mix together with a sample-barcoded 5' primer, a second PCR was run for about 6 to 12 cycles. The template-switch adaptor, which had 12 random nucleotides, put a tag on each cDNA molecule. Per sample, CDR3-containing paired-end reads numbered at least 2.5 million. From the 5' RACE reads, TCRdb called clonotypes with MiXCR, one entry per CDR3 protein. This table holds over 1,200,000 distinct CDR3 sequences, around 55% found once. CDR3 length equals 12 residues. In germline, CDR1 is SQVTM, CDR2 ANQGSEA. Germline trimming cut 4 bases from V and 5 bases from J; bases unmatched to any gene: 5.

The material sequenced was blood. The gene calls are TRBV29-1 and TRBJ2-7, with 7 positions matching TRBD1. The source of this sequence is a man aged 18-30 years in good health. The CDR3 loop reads CSVGDRVHEQYF. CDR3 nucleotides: TGCAGCGTTGGTGACAGGGTCCACGAGCAGTACTTC.